Each of the 10 T cell receptor beta chains below was sequenced from the same sample in a study of cytomegalovirus exposure and HLA in healthy donors. The PCR had 60 Vbeta and 13 Jbeta primers. Measured with immunoSEQ multiplex PCR; TCRdb has only the in-frame clones, and not every one. The data hold some 270,000 clones, with over 90% observed a single time. Sequenced material: PBMCs. The receptors here all came from a girl under 10 years old in good health and CMV-seronegative.

About this clone: One end of the junction fails to match germline, which may point to a read error. The chain combines TRBV11-1 with TRBJ2-7, with D possibly TRBD2 on 6 matching bases. In germline, CDR1 is SGHAT, CDR2 FQDESV (reference sequence). This CDR3 comprises 14 residues. CDR3: CASSFLRGWYEQYF. Written as DNA, the CDR3 is TGTGCTAGCAGCTTTCTACGGGGGTGGTACGAGCAGTACTTC.

This chain links TRBV5-5 with TRBJ2-5, with 11 positions matching TRBD2. J gave up 5 bases and V 0 bases, and 3 bases lay outside the gene matches. This CDR3 is 15 amino acids long. Germline values: CDR1 SGHKS, CDR2 YYEKEE (reference sequence). CDR3 sequence: CASSLGLAGLETQYF. In DNA form, the CDR3 reads TGTGCCAGCAGCTTGGGACTAGCGGGATTGGAGACCCAGTACTTC.

This rearrangement joins TRBV19 to TRBJ2-3, with 7 bases fitting TRBD1. This CDR3 region has 15 residues. The junction had 7 bases not matched to a gene; V was cut back by 5 bases and J by 2 bases. Germline CDR1 is LNHDA and CDR2 is SQIVND (reference sequence). DNA for the CDR3: TGTGCCAGTAGTCCTTGGGACAGACCCACAGATACGCAGTATTTT. Encoded protein: CASSPWDRPTDTQYF.

This clone is a singleton in its sample. V is TRBV19 and J is TRBJ2-1; a possible D gene is TRBD2 (6 bases). V was trimmed by 6 bases and J by 2 bases, leaving 14 bases between them. The germline V gene has CDR1 LNHDA and CDR2 SQIVND (reference sequence). The CDR3 is 15 residues long. The CDR3: CASSPGLQAYNEQFF. The CDR3 DNA reads as TGTGCCAGTAGCCCGGGACTTCAAGCCTACAATGAGCAGTTCTTC.

The chain employs TRBV4-1 and TRBJ2-5; possibly TRBD2 for D (5 bases). This CDR3 has 13 amino acids. Germline assignment: CDR1 MGHRA and CDR2 YSYEKL. Trimming took off 3 bases at V and 5 bases at J, with 10 bases between the two ends. The CDR3, as DNA: TGCGCCAGCAGCCAGATTAGAGGGGAGACCCAGTACTTC. The encoded protein is CASSQIRGETQYF.

V gene TRBV29-1 combines with J gene TRBJ1-5; D is unresolved. The CDR3 has 14 residues. CDR1 and CDR2 (germline): SQVTM, ANQGSEA. Trimming removed 5 bases from V and 4 bases from J, with 15 bases in between. The CDR3: CSVPGRPRNQPQHF. In DNA form, the CDR3 reads TGCAGCGTTCCGGGGAGGCCTCGAAATCAGCCCCAGCATTTT.

The CDR3 DNA sequence: TGTGCCAGCAGTTACGACAGCGAGCAGTACTTC. It specifies CASSYDSEQYF. This chain links TRBV6-5 with TRBJ2-7; D might be TRBD1 (5 bases). Looked up from germline, CDR1 is MNHEY and CDR2 is SVGAGI. CDR3 length equals 11 residues. V gave up 2 bases and J gave up 6 bases, with 5 bases separating them.

This sequence joins TRBV2 and TRBJ2-1; the D gene is possibly TRBD2 (5 bases). Germline V gene sequence: CDR1 SNHLY, CDR2 FYNNEI. CDR3 length: 13 amino acids. V lost 7 bases and J lost 0, with 7 bases in between. The CDR3 here is CASKRSSYNEQFF. The CDR3 bases are TGTGCCAGCAAGCGGAGCTCCTACAATGAGCAGTTCTTC.

The CDR3 nucleotides are TGTGCCAGCACCGCGGGGGGGTGGCAGTTCTTC. Encoded protein: CASTAGGWQFF. This rearrangement joins TRBV6-1 to TRBJ2-1; the match to TRBD2 covers 9 bases. Looked up from germline, CDR1 is MNHNS and CDR2 is SASEGT. V was clipped by 7 bases and J by 12 bases; unmatched bases: 4. The CDR3 consists of 11 residues.

The rearrangement links TRBV19 to TRBJ2-2, with a possible D match to TRBD2 (5 bases). CDR1 and CDR2 from the germline V gene are LNHDA and SQIVND (reference sequence). The CDR3 is made up of 13 amino acids. Trimming left V 10 bases short and J 7 bases short, with 16 bases between. CDR3 sequence: CATQGIRGGELFF. CDR3 in DNA: TGTGCCACCCAAGGGATCCGGGGCGGGGAGCTGTTTTTT.